Below are 32 T cell receptor beta chains sequenced from a single sample in a study of regulatory T cells in long-lasting Graves disease. For TCR beta, libraries came from iRepertoire HTBI primers and Arm-PCR of CDR3 regions. TCRdb recomputed calls from the multiplex PCR reads with MiXCR, one row per CDR3 protein. The data hold hundreds of thousands of distinct CDR3 sequences, with 30% observed a single time. Described time point: persistent/refractory GD, antithyroid drugs over 5 years with positive TRAb. Construction of the TCR library relied on RNA isolated from PBMCs. This material consisted of peripheral blood mononuclear cells (PBMCs), taken when the disease was refractory, from a patient treated with antithyroid drugs. The origin of the receptors is a female donor with Graves disease.

This chain connects TRBV25-1 to TRBJ2-5, with D tentatively TRBD2 (6 bases). The CDR3 length is 14 residues. The germline gives CDR1 MGHDK, CDR2 SYGVNS. Trimming removed 0 bases at V and 2 bases at J, with 7 bases between. This CDR3 is CASSEYGGQETQYF. The CDR3 region has the DNA TGTGCCAGCAGTGAATATGGAGGGCAAGAGACCCAGTACTTC.

This clonotype was detected only a few times. The gene calls are TRBV30 and TRBJ2-4; D tentatively reads TRBD1 or TRBD2 (5 bases each). Germline CDR1 is GTSNPN and CDR2 is SVGIG (reference sequence). The V end was cut by 1 base, the J end by 8 bases, with 9 bases between. There are 12 residues in the CDR3. Here the CDR3 reads CAWSERGDIQYF. The CDR3 DNA follows: TGTGCCTGGAGTGAAAGGGGAGACATTCAGTACTTC.

The sample holds a few counts of this clonotype. The chain links TRBV6-4 to TRBJ1-2; D ambiguous. The germline CDR1 and CDR2 sequences are MRHNA and SNTAGT. The CDR3 contains 13 residues. Trimming removed 3 bases from V and 4 bases from J, with 9 bases in between. CDR3 protein: CASSESLFYGYTF. In DNA, the CDR3 is TGTGCCAGCAGTGAATCCTTGTTCTATGGCTACACCTTC.

This clonotype was picked up one time. With a much larger clone just one base away, this may be a read error. V and J are TRBV28 and TRBJ1-2, with D perhaps matching TRBD1 (5 bases). There are 12 residues in the CDR3. Trimming cost V 2 bases and J 7 bases, with 8 bases left between them. CDR1 and CDR2 (germline): MDHEN, SYDVKM. The CDR3 sequence is CASSLPTVGYTF. In nucleotides, the CDR3 is TGTGCCAGCAGTTTACCGACAGTTGGCTACACCTTC.

This clonotype occurred many times. The chain is built from TRBV2 and TRBJ1-4; D unresolved. Germline V lookup: CDR1 SNHLY, CDR2 FYNNEI. V shed 7 bases and J shed 0 bases, with 9 bases lying between them. The CDR3 runs 14 residues. For the CDR3, the DNA is TGTGCCAGCAAATACATTGCAACTAATGAAAAACTGTTTTTT. It codes for CASKYIATNEKLFF.

This chain links TRBV19 with TRBJ1-5; no reliable D call. This CDR3 has 15 amino acids. In germline, CDR1 is LNHDA, CDR2 SQIVND (reference sequence). V was trimmed by 2 bases and J by 3 bases, leaving 11 bases between them. CDR3 bases: TGTGCCAGTAGTATATCCCGGGCCCCCAATCAGCCCCAGCATTTT. Translated: CASSISRAPNQPQHF. The entire variable domain, with the rest obtained from reference TRBV19 and TRBJ1-5, is as follows: DGGITQSPKYLFRKEGQNVTLSCEQNLNHDAMYWYRQDPGQGLRLIYYSQIVNDFQKGDIAEGYSVSREKKESFPLTVTSAQKNPTAFYLCASSISRAPNQPQHFGDGTRLSIL.

The chain recombines TRBV30 with TRBJ1-1, with D hard to call. CDR3 length: 12 residues. The ends were cut back, 2 bases at V and 4 bases at J, with 8 bases in the middle. The germline CDR1 and CDR2 sequences are GTSNPN and SVGIG (reference sequence). This chain's CDR3 is CAWSPGSTEAFF. The CDR3 nucleotides read TGTGCCTGGAGTCCGGGGAGCACTGAAGCTTTCTTT.

V is TRBV12-3 or TRBV12-4 and J is TRBJ1-4; D not resolved. This CDR3 is 14 amino acids long. The V end lost 3 bases, the J end lost 4 bases, and 9 bases lay between the germline ends. CDR3 coding DNA: TGTGCCAGCAGTTTGCGAGTTCTTAATGAAAAACTGTTTTTT. It codes for CASSLRVLNEKLFF.

V and J are TRBV10-2 and TRBJ2-7; 11 bases fit TRBD1. Germline values: CDR1 WSHSY, CDR2 SAAADI. The J segment lost 7 bases and the V segment lost 4 bases, leaving 9 bases of the junction unmatched. The CDR3 sequence is 15 residues long. As DNA, the CDR3 is TGCGCCAGCAGTGGGGACAGGGGGGAAACTTGGGAGCAGTACTTC. It yields the protein CASSGDRGETWEQYF.

V usage is TRBV5-1 and J usage is TRBJ1-1; 7 nucleotides line up with TRBD1. The trim removed 4 bases at V and 2 bases at J, leaving 5 bases unmatched. The CDR3 has 14 residues. CDR1 SGHRS and CDR2 YFSETQ come from the germline V gene. The CDR3 sequence: CASSMQGGNTEAFF. The CDR3, as DNA: TGCGCCAGCAGCATGCAGGGGGGAAACACTGAAGCTTTCTTT.

The chain recombines TRBV5-1 with TRBJ1-1; 7 nucleotides align to TRBD1. V lost 4 bases and J lost 1; bases outside the gene matches: 4. The CDR3 has 14 residues. Per germline, CDR1 SGHRS and CDR2 YFSETQ. The chain's CDR3 is CASSSHRGNTEAFF. The DNA of the CDR3 is TGCGCCAGCAGCAGCCACAGGGGGAACACTGAAGCTTTCTTT.

The rearrangement joins TRBV6-1 to TRBJ1-5; D unclear. The V and J ends lost 5 bases and 2 bases respectively, with 13 bases between them. Germline assignment: CDR1 MNHNS and CDR2 SASEGT. CDR3 size: 15 residues. Here the CDR3 DNA reads TGTGCCAGCAGTAAGTCCGGGGATCGCAATCAGCCCCAGCATTTT. Encoded protein: CASSKSGDRNQPQHF.

This clonotype was seen only a few times. V is TRBV20-1 and J is TRBJ1-4; TRBD1 matches at 8 bases. The CDR3 is 14 amino acids. Germline-derived CDR1 and CDR2 are DFQATT and SNEGSKA (reference sequence). V shed 6 bases and J 7 bases; nucleotides not matched to a gene: 10. CDR3 amino acids: CSAPPARGLEKLFF. The CDR3 DNA sequence: TGCAGTGCCCCCCCGGCCAGGGGGCTTGAAAAACTGTTTTTT.

The V gene is TRBV29-1, the J gene TRBJ1-1; TRBD1 aligns across 7 bases. This CDR3 has 11 amino acids. Germline V gene lookup returns CDR1 SQVTM and CDR2 ANQGSEA. With V trimmed by 7 bases and J by 9 bases, 8 bases remained unmatched. The CDR3 DNA reads TGCAGCGGGGCCGACAGGGTAAAAGCTTTCTTT. Encoded protein: CSGADRVKAFF.

With respect to this clonotype: Possible read error: a much larger clone is one base away. The genes are TRBV6-5 and TRBJ1-2; TRBD1 aligns across 7 bases. V was clipped by 2 bases and J by 8 bases; unmatched bases: 8. CDR3 length: 14 residues. Germline loops: CDR1 MNHEY, CDR2 SVGAGI. CDR3 region: CASSYVQGRNGYTF. Here the CDR3 DNA reads TGTGCCAGCAGTTACGTACAGGGGAGGAACGGCTACACCTTC.

This clonotype was detected many times. The rearrangement joins TRBV28 to TRBJ1-1; 7 bases map to TRBD1. There are 15 residues in the CDR3. In germline, CDR1 is MDHEN, CDR2 SYDVKM. V gave up 8 bases and J gave up 2 bases; unmatched junction bases: 11. The CDR3 sequence is CASRPGDSRNTEAFF. The CDR3 coding sequence is TGTGCCAGCCGTCCAGGGGACAGTCGCAACACTGAAGCTTTCTTT. Variable domain in full (rest from reference TRBV28 and TRBJ1-1): DVKVTQSSRYLVKRTGEKVFLECVQDMDHENMFWYRQDPGLGLRLIYFSYDVKMKEKGDIPEGYSVSREKKERFSLILESASTNQTSMYLCASRPGDSRNTEAFFGQGTRLTVV.

This clonotype was recorded a few times. The chain combines TRBV20-1 with TRBJ1-2; maybe TRBD1 (5 bases). There are 16 residues in the CDR3. CDR1 DFQATT and CDR2 SNEGSKA come from the germline V gene (reference sequence). V lost 2 bases and J lost 4, with 20 bases in between. The CDR3, as DNA: TGCAGTGCTAGATCTCCAATACAGGATTCTCCCTATGGCTACACCTTC. Its translation: CSARSPIQDSPYGYTF.

This clonotype was seen more than once but under ten times. This rearrangement joins TRBV28 to TRBJ1-1, with D perhaps TRBD1 (5 bases). This CDR3 spans 16 amino acids. Germline assignment: CDR1 MDHEN and CDR2 SYDVKM. Trimming took off 5 bases at V and 0 bases at J, with 16 bases between the two ends. CDR3 nucleotides: TGTGCCAGCAGTCCTGCGGGGACTCAGATGAACACTGAAGCTTTCTTT. It yields the protein CASSPAGTQMNTEAFF. Supplemented by reference TRBV28 and TRBJ1-1, the full variable domain reads DVKVTQSSRYLVKRTGEKVFLECVQDMDHENMFWYRQDPGLGLRLIYFSYDVKMKEKGDIPEGYSVSREKKERFSLILESASTNQTSMYLCASSPAGTQMNTEAFFGQGTRLTVV.

This clonotype was seen more than once but under ten times. The gene calls are TRBV27 and TRBJ2-7; 10 bases align to TRBD2. V lost 3 bases and J lost 0; bases outside the gene matches: 8. The CDR3 extends over 17 amino acids. Germline values: CDR1 MNHEY, CDR2 SMNVEV (reference sequence). CDR3 sequence (DNA): TGTGCCAGCAGTTTTTTAGCGGGAGGCCGATTCTCCTACGAGCAGTACTTC. Translation: CASSFLAGGRFSYEQYF.

This clonotype was detected ten times or more. The chain is built from TRBV10-3 and TRBJ2-5, with TRBD1 matching over 7 bases. CDR3 size: 14 residues. Germline CDR1 ENHRY, CDR2 SYGVKD. V lost 10 bases and J lost 0; bases outside the gene matches: 8. The chain's CDR3 is CATAAGTDQETQYF. CDR3 DNA: TGTGCCACCGCAGCCGGGACAGACCAAGAGACCCAGTACTTC.

In regard to this clonotype: This may come from a read error, since a much larger clone is one base off. V is TRBV28 and J is TRBJ1-1; D not resolved. The CDR3 extends over 13 amino acids. Germline-derived CDR1 and CDR2 are MDHEN and SYDVKM. The CDR3 sequence is CASSGRLNTEASF. CDR3 DNA: TGTGCCAGCAGTGGGAGGCTGAACACTGAAGCTTCCTTT.

The V gene is TRBV5-1, the J gene TRBJ1-1; D uncertain. Trimming removed 1 base from V and 5 bases from J, with 15 bases in between. Germline CDR1 and CDR2: SGHRS and YFSETQ. There are 15 residues in the CDR3. The CDR3: CASSLTTGSGTEAFF. The CDR3 coding sequence is TGCGCCAGCAGCTTGACCACGGGTTCGGGGACTGAAGCTTTCTTT. Combining the CDR3 with reference TRBV5-1 and TRBJ1-1 gives the whole variable domain KAGVTQTPRYLIKTRGQQVTLSCSPISGHRSVSWYQQTPGQGLQFLFEYFSETQRNKGNFPGRFSGRQFSNSRSEMNVSTLELGDSALYLCASSLTTGSGTEAFFGQGTRLTVV.

V gene TRBV5-1 combines with J gene TRBJ1-4; D remains unclear. Germline loops: CDR1 SGHRS, CDR2 YFSETQ. This CDR3 is 15 amino acids long. Trimming took 1 base from V and 3 from J, leaving 10 bases between them. The CDR3 region has the DNA TGCGCCAGCAGCTTGATTGGGAAGGCTAATGAAAAACTGTTTTTT. Translation: CASSLIGKANEKLFF.

This clonotype was seen only a few times. This chain links TRBV30 with TRBJ1-2, with D perhaps matching TRBD1 (5 bases). With 4 bases removed from V and 4 bases from J, the gap between germline ends came to 13 bases. The CDR3 consists of 13 residues. Germline-derived CDR1 and CDR2 are GTSNPN and SVGIG (reference sequence). DNA for the CDR3: TGTGCCTGGACTCTCCGGGACTCCTATGGCTACACCTTC. Amino acids: CAWTLRDSYGYTF.

The chain joins TRBV10-3 to TRBJ2-5; D unclear. Germline-derived CDR1 and CDR2 are ENHRY and SYGVKD. V was shortened by 6 bases and J by 5 bases, with 19 bases between the two germline ends. The CDR3 extends over 15 amino acids. The CDR3, as DNA: TGTGCCATCAGCTCCGACACGGAATTTGTTGAGACCCAGTACTTC. As protein: CAISSDTEFVETQYF.

The rearrangement uses TRBV5-1 and TRBJ2-7; 7 positions match TRBD1. This CDR3 comprises 13 residues. The V gene end was trimmed by 5 bases and the J gene end by 4 bases; junction bases not matched to a gene: 6. Germline V gives CDR1 SGHRS, CDR2 YFSETQ. This CDR3 reads CASRGGTVYEQYF. The CDR3 nucleotides read TGCGCCAGCAGAGGTGGGACAGTATACGAGCAGTACTTC.

The V gene is TRBV5-4, the J gene TRBJ2-2, with TRBD1 matching 9 bases. V trimming: 4 bases; J trimming: 4 bases; junction bases outside the gene matches: 11. The CDR3 is made up of 17 amino acids. Germline CDR1 and CDR2: SGHNT and YYREEE (reference sequence). The DNA of the CDR3 is TGTGCCAGCAGCGTGAAACAGGGGGCGAGGGTCACCGGGGAGCTGTTTTTT. This encodes CASSVKQGARVTGELFF.

The CDR3 bases are TGCAGTGCTAGACCGGGAGCCAACCAAGAGACCCAGTACTTC. This encodes CSARPGANQETQYF. V gene TRBV20-1 combines with J gene TRBJ2-5; tentatively, D is TRBD2 (6 bases). The CDR3 totals 14 residues. V lost 2 bases, J lost 0 bases, and 10 bases lay in between. The germline V gene has CDR1 DFQATT and CDR2 SNEGSKA (reference sequence).

In its sample, this clonotype was seen many times. The gene calls are TRBV28 and TRBJ1-2; the D is unclear. Trimming stripped 6 bases from V and 4 bases from J, with 12 bases between. Germline V CDR1 and CDR2: MDHEN, SYDVKM. CDR3 size: 13 residues. The CDR3 nucleotides are TGTGCCAGCAGATCGACCGGACGCTATGGCTACACCTTC. Its protein is CASRSTGRYGYTF.

The chain links TRBV29-1 to TRBJ1-2; D is perhaps TRBD1 (5 bases). The CDR3 runs to 11 residues. V was trimmed by 4 bases and J by 7 bases, leaving 10 bases between them. CDR1 and CDR2 from the germline V gene are SQVTM and ANQGSEA. In nucleotides, the CDR3 is TGCAGCGTTGGGCCCGGGGGTGGCTACACCTTC. Translated: CSVGPGGGYTF.

In regard to this clonotype: An end of the junction differs from the germline gene, which may be a read error. This chain links TRBV10-3 with TRBJ2-2; D is perhaps TRBD2 (5 bases). CDR1 is ENHRY and CDR2 is SYGVKD in the germline V gene. The CDR3 has 15 residues. The CDR3 sequence: CATRFGGSNIGELFF. The CDR3 DNA sequence: TGTGCCACCAGATTTGGAGGCTCGAACATCGGGGAGCTGTTTTTT.

The J gene is TRBJ1-1, the V gene TRBV4-1; a weak D match, TRBD1 (5 bases). The V gene lost 1 base and the J gene lost 6 bases, with 12 bases spanning the gap. CDR1 and CDR2 from the germline V gene are MGHRA and YSYEKL. The CDR3 spans 14 residues. The CDR3 is CASSQVAGMSEAFF. As DNA, the CDR3 is TGCGCCAGCAGCCAAGTCGCAGGGATGTCTGAAGCTTTCTTT.